This T cell receptor (beta chain) emerged from a study of blood T cell repertoires in COVID-19. Study summary: Acute and convalescent COVID-19 samples came from the United States, Italy and Spain.

Germline loops: CDR1 MNHNS, CDR2 SASEGT. This CDR3 contains 16 residues. V was cut by 3 bases and J by 3 bases, with 17 bases left in between. Profiled with immunoSEQ multiplex PCR; TCRdb holds only in-frame clones, not every one. The sample holds about 54,000 clones; roughly four fifths are singletons and the top ten take around 5.3%. The source is a woman aged 60-75 years with acute or convalescent COVID-19. Sequencing was performed on peripheral blood. The rearrangement joins TRBV6-1 to TRBJ1-2; D is perhaps TRBD1 (6 bases). This CDR3 reads CASSETPGAGHYGYTF. The CDR3 nucleotides read TGTGCCAGCAGTGAGACGCCAGGGGCAGGGCACTATGGCTACACCTTC.